The T cell receptor (beta chain) described here comes from a study of cytomegalovirus exposure and HLA in healthy donors (TCRdb year 2017). As for the study more broadly: An earlier analysis of approximately 640 of the donors reported approximately 270 Gb of sequence data and some 100 million unique TCR beta sequences from approximately 180 million T cells. To predict cytomegalovirus infection status, the study combined high-throughput TCR immunosequencing, statistical association of individual TCRs with disease status, and machine learning. About 330 gigabases of sequencing data and tens of millions of unique TCR sequences made up an early release that covered several hundred HLA-typed donors. To study patterns of TCR occurrence, a later analysis re-analyzed previously published TCR beta repertoires from several hundred donors and added high-resolution HLA genotyping. The later analysis used no new phenotypic data to find candidate immune exposures, relying instead on TCR beta sequences and their occurrence across donors. To decide whether each TCR beta V gene segment behaved as functional or pseudogenic, an earlier analysis of 587 of the donors relied on high-throughput TCR beta sequencing. The study aimed to test whether signatures of past pathogen exposure could be identified by cataloging public T cell receptors. Every discovery cohort repertoire had been produced on one sequencing platform. Using immunosequencing, the study profiled T cell repertoires from fewer than 700 subjects and related those repertoires to cytomegalovirus serostatus. Donor age, sex, ethnicity and CMV serostatus were collected together with the repertoire data. The genetic ancestry cluster associated with self-reported Caucasian donors included about 84% of the roughly 400 genotyped donors. Genome-wide SNP genotypes for about 65% of the roughly 670 donors were used in a later genetic analysis, which treated that subset as a discovery cohort. Several DR-DQ haplotypes were handled as single units for association and clustering, since linkage in the cohort was strong. A separate validation cohort of 90 to 150 different subjects was used in addition to the approximately 670-subject first cohort. On average, 235,054 unique TCR beta nucleotide sequences were sequenced per donor among more than 350 genotyped donors of the cohort, with around 19% of those sequences being non-productive. HLA typing included class I and class II loci at four-digit resolution. The number of typed donors differed by locus: about 620-640 for A, B, C, DRB1 and DQB1; 500 to 550 for DQA1; 606 for DPA1; and approximately 450 for DPB1. Study-wide conclusions, independent of this receptor: Assigning TCR associations to individual alleles was difficult when HLA alleles, especially DR and DQ, strongly co-occurred. For the cohort, immune exposure information was limited to CMV serostatus. Most CMV-associated TCR beta chains appeared to be HLA-restricted in a later analysis, and the HLA associations seemed to be driven largely by CMV exposure. Most TCR sequences were seen in very few donors, while some public TCRs were found in many individuals. An earlier analysis of approximately 600 of the donors showed that most TCR beta V segments appeared in productive rearrangements either about 87% or about 30% of the time, which broadly matched IMGT annotations. Correlated functional status among segregating V segments might be attributable to linkage disequilibrium, but an unknown experimental factor could not be ruled out. The authors suggested that the approach could potentially be extended to other disease states and immunological phenotypes. In the study, 150 to 200 TCR beta chains were listed as associated with cytomegalovirus. Because some donors lacked HLA typing at each locus, the association tests relied only on the typed subset. Because counts were too low, around 17 rarely observed V segments, including chromosome 9 orphons, were left out of the earlier analysis of about 500 of the donors. The cohort was sequenced for TCR beta chains only, and without alpha or paired-chain data the features that could be detected were limited. A few of the identified cytomegalovirus-associated TCR beta chains were confirmed in vitro to be specific for cytomegalovirus antigens. At a false discovery rate of 0.05, a later analysis linked 16,951 TCR beta sequences to specific HLA alleles. Because the 87-base-pair reads could not distinguish some IMGT-functional V segments, including TRBV6-2 and TRBV6-3, those segments were excluded. A further reported finding was that TCR beta sequences accurately predicted the HLA-A and HLA-B alleles for most subjects in the first cohort. The classifier was reported to diagnose cytomegalovirus status with high specificity and sensitivity in both the original and validation cohorts. In a later analysis, the rate of TCR association differed among HLA loci, with DRB1 alleles having the most associated TCRs and HLA-C alleles having the fewest. According to a later genetic analysis, donors in an Asian-associated ancestry cluster had fewer N-insertions in productive TCRs than the approximately 670-donor mean. According to a later analysis, parvovirus B19, influenza, CMV and Epstein-Barr virus appeared linked to several top co-occurrence clusters. Compared with equally common non-associated chains, HLA-associated TCR beta chains in a later analysis were more clonally expanded and had lower generation probabilities. A group of highly shared sequence variants was considered likely to be a technical artifact of the sequencing pipeline. The presence/absence analyses assumed that sequencing depth was roughly uniform across donors, and that assumption may not be true. In a later genetic analysis, a missense DCLRE1C variant was associated with V-gene and J-gene trimming of TCR beta chains, and the association was replicated in an independent cohort.

The cohort comprised 670 or so healthy bone marrow donors. All cohort members were sampled while nominally healthy, although unrecorded immune exposures were likely present. The donor tested CMV seronegative and was one of the 352 seronegative cohort members. A peripheral blood sample was provided by each donor, and peripheral blood mononuclear cells were used for TCR beta sequencing. Genomic DNA was extracted from the blood cell samples with the Qiagen DNeasy Blood Extraction Kit. Library creation used the immunoSEQ multiplex PCR assay. For the multiplex PCR, a mixture combining 60 forward primers for TCR Vbeta segments and 13 reverse primers for TCR Jbeta segments was used. Amplification of the CDR3 region of rearranged TCR beta genes was performed with a multiplex PCR assay on genomic DNA. The amplified TCR beta libraries were sequenced on the Illumina HiSeq System as 87-base-pair reads. The original pipeline was this. A later analysis counted approximately 76 million unique TCR beta chains across the 500 to 850 repertoires, and approximately 11 million of these chains were shared by at least two donors. Raw reads were error-corrected and collapsed into unique sequences with a nearest-neighbor algorithm that merged closely related sequences to remove PCR and sequencing errors. V, D and J gene segments were assigned by aligning CDR3 sequences to IMGT reference sequences. For a sequence to be retained, at least a six-nucleotide match to both a V gene segment and a J gene segment was required. A rearrangement was called productive if the CDR3 had no stop codons and remained in frame with V and J, and every other rearrangement was called non-productive. Following IMGT convention, CDR3 was defined as the stretch from the second conserved V-encoded cysteine up to the conserved J-encoded phenylalanine. In an earlier analysis of around 570 of the donors, sequences lacking an unambiguous match to a single V gene segment were excluded. An earlier analysis of several hundred of the donors called V segments functional above 56.7% productive rearrangements and segregating when the between-donor standard deviation exceeded 5%. A statistical classification framework was built to diagnose cytomegalovirus status from the catalog of TCR beta chain sequences. In a later analysis, TCR nucleotide sequences were compared against IMGT/GENE-DB human TR gene sequences so that V and J genes could be assigned. The TCRdist pipeline was used in a later analysis to assign CDR3 sequences and most-parsimonious VDJ recombination scenarios. In a later analysis, each TCR beta chain was defined by its CDR3 amino acid sequence together with its V-gene family, and reads lacking a unique V-gene family were excluded. In a later analysis, 500 to 650 highly shared, low-generation-probability nucleotide sequences were removed to address suspected cross-contamination and a sequencing artifact. In a later analysis, a clonal expansion index for each public chain was calculated from normalized within-repertoire ranks of inferred template counts. In a later analysis, generation probabilities were computed with a VDJ recombination model fitted to out-of-frame rearrangements, and the resulting probabilities were checked against IGoR. In a later analysis, hypergeometric tests were used to score TCR-TCR, TCR-HLA and TCR-CMV co-occurrence, with a repertoire-size bias correction applied to TCR pairs. In a later analysis, false discovery rates were estimated by permuting HLA or CMV assignments 20 times. In a later analysis, co-occurring TCRs were grouped using DBSCAN, with TCRdist sequence similarity added in when clustering inside HLA-allele-positive subsets. Co-occurrence clustering excluded repertoires with fewer than 30,000 or more than 120,000 public chains, plus five with anomalous nucleotide sharing. TCRdb carries this immuneACCESS record with in-frame sequences only. Its versions omit some clonotypes, under half of them owing to an unresolved V gene in the studies checked, with the rest unexplained. That table supplies the V and J calls and clone size; D and trimming were determined from the DNA. Per the sample table, the count is more than 130,000 clones. The ten largest clones take up less than 3% of the sample.

The CDR3 starts with the cysteine, ends with the phenylalanine, and has 16 residues. Of all the DNA, just the CDR3 is kept, 48 bases in frame from base 1. Trimming takes 3 bases off V and 2 bases off J; junction bases not matched to a gene: 1. According to the germline V gene (reference sequence), CDR1 reads PRHDT and CDR2 reads FYEKMQ. About this clone: Its antigen is unknown.

The receptor comes from a man between 40 and 49 years old in good health and CMV-seronegative. The chain was built from TRBV13 and TRBJ2-6; the central 10 bases match TRBD1. Input material: PBMCs. The bases read TGTGCCAGCAGCTTGACAGGGGGCACTGGGGCCAACGTCCTGACTTTC. The resulting protein is CASSLTGGTGANVLTF. With all but the CDR3 taken from the reference TRBV13 and TRBJ2-6 genes, the full variable domain is: AAGVIQSPRHLIKEKRETATLKCYPIPRHDTVYWYQQGPGQDPQFLISFYEKMQSDKGSIPDRFSAQQFSDYHSELNMSSLELGDSALYFCASSLTGGTGANVLTFGAGSRLTVL.